This TCR beta chain was obtained from a study of PD-L1 blockade in urothelial cancer. Clones were sequenced by immunoSEQ multiplex PCR, and TCRdb holds only the in-frame ones, with some missing. Of 100,000 to 150,000 clones detected, 70% to 85% appear once; the ten largest clones hold roughly 3.2%. In germline, CDR1 is MDHEN, CDR2 SYDVKM. Deletions cut 4 bases from V and 3 bases from J, with 13 bases between. CDR3 size: 14 residues. Time point denoted: pretreatment peripheral blood. This sequence originates from a man between 45 and 60 years old with urothelial cancer. This material consisted of PBMCs, taken around atezolizumab (anti-PD-L1) treatment. The chain joins TRBV28 to TRBJ2-7; D gene uncertain. CDR3: CASSSSLVYYEQYF. In DNA form, the CDR3 reads TGTGCCAGCAGTTCCTCACTCGTATACTACGAGCAGTACTTC.